This T cell receptor (beta chain) was sequenced for a study of T-cell memory formation after mild COVID-19. The CDR3 contains 17 residues. Germline assignment: CDR1 SGHAT and CDR2 FQDESV (reference sequence). Trimming took 4 bases from V and 4 from J, leaving 22 bases between them. TCRdb reanalysed the 5' RACE reads using MiXCR and keeps one entry per CDR3 protein. This sample has 170,000 or so distinct CDR3 sequences, with roughly a fifth found just once. This clonotype turned up a few times. The chain employs TRBV11-1 and TRBJ1-2, with D maybe TRBD1 (5 bases). Material for sequencing was PBMCs or a T cell subset sorted from them (not recorded which). This clonotype originated in an adult woman who had mild COVID-19 (a few samples of this study predate the infection). Cell type and time point are not known. The chain's CDR3 is CASSSGTSGDWGYGYTF. As DNA, the CDR3 is TGTGCCAGCAGCTCAGGGACGTCGGGGGACTGGGGCTATGGCTACACCTTC.